Listed here are 8 T cell receptor beta chains from one sample, sequenced in a study of T cell changes during pregnancy in multiple sclerosis. The method was immunoSEQ multiplex PCR; TCRdb's version includes in-frame clones alone and lacks a portion of them. The repertoire holds 30,000 or so clones, about 88% seen once, with approximately 7% in the top ten. The sequencing used CD8+ T cells from peripheral blood mononuclear cells, collected after pregnancy. The receptors originated from a female donor with multiple sclerosis, enrolled in a pregnancy study.

The J gene is TRBJ2-1, the V gene TRBV5-6; no clear D. The CDR3 runs to 15 residues. CDR1 and CDR2 (germline): SGHDT, YYEEEE. V lost 4 bases, J lost 0 bases, and 11 bases lay in between. CDR3 loop: CASSEGDSSYNEQFF. The CDR3 coding sequence is TGTGCCAGCAGCGAAGGAGATAGCTCCTACAATGAGCAGTTCTTC.

The rearrangement links TRBV30 to TRBJ2-6, with 8 positions matching TRBD1. Losses at the gene ends were 2 bases for V and 2 bases for J; bases not matched to a gene: 8. Per the germline V gene, CDR1 is GTSNPN and CDR2 is SVGIG (reference sequence). The length of the CDR3 is 17 residues. CDR3 bases: TGTGCCTGGAGTTCGTCAGGGGGCCGGACTGGGGCCAACGTCCTGACTTTC. It encodes CAWSSSGGRTGANVLTF.

J is TRBJ1-2 and V is TRBV27; D gene ambiguous. This CDR3 region has 14 residues. Trimming left V 0 bases short and J 2 bases short, with 7 bases between. Germline lookup yields CDR1 MNHEY and CDR2 SMNVEV (reference sequence). This CDR3 is CASSLSPRNYGYTF. Written as DNA, the CDR3 is TGTGCCAGCAGTTTATCCCCGAGAAACTATGGCTACACCTTC.

A single count supports this clone. V usage is TRBV6-5 and J usage is TRBJ2-5, with D possibly matching TRBD1 (6 bases). V lost 2 bases and J lost 5, with 6 bases in between. The germline CDR1 and CDR2 sequences are MNHEY and SVGAGI. This CDR3 comprises 12 residues. The CDR3 region has the DNA TGTGCCAGCAGTTACAGGGGGGAGACCCAGTACTTC. Protein product: CASSYRGETQYF.

The rearrangement joins TRBV2 to TRBJ2-1, with 15 nucleotides matching TRBD2. Germline V CDR1 and CDR2: SNHLY, FYNNEI. This CDR3 is built from 14 residues. The trim removed 8 bases at V and 6 bases at J, leaving 2 bases unmatched. In DNA, the CDR3 is TGTGCCAGCCTGGGACTAGCGGGGGGCAATGAGCAGTTCTTC. It is translated as CASLGLAGGNEQFF. Using reference TRBV2 and TRBJ2-1 for the parts outside the CDR3, the full variable domain is EPEVTQTPSHQVTQMGQEVILRCVPISNHLYFYWYRQILGQKVEFLVSFYNNEISEKSEIFDDQFSVERPDGSNFTLKIRSTKLEDSAMYFCASLGLAGGNEQFFGPGTRLTVL.

This clone counts as medium-sized. V and J are TRBV6-1 and TRBJ2-1; a weak D match, TRBD1 (6 bases). The CDR3 runs to 15 residues. The germline V gene has CDR1 MNHNS and CDR2 SASEGT. Trimming stripped 1 base from V and 1 base from J, with 8 bases between. CDR3 DNA: TGTGCCAGCAGTGAAGGGACAGAGTCCTACAATGAGCAGTTCTTC. As protein: CASSEGTESYNEQFF.

The rearrangement joins TRBV6-5 to TRBJ2-1; 11 bases align to TRBD2. There are 15 residues in the CDR3. J lost 6 bases, V lost 2 bases, and 3 bases had no gene match. CDR1 and CDR2 from the germline V gene are MNHEY and SVGAGI. The CDR3 coding sequence is TGTGCCAGCAGTTACACTAGCGGGGGACGCAATGAGCAGTTCTTC. It is translated as CASSYTSGGRNEQFF.

V usage is TRBV6-6 and J usage is TRBJ1-1, with D uncertain. Trimming took off 7 bases at V and 0 bases at J, with 9 bases between the two ends. This CDR3 comprises 13 residues. CDR1 is MNHNY, CDR2 SVGAGI, per germline (reference sequence). The CDR3 sequence: CASMEDLNTEAFF. The CDR3 nucleotides are TGTGCCAGCATGGAGGATTTGAACACTGAAGCTTTCTTT.